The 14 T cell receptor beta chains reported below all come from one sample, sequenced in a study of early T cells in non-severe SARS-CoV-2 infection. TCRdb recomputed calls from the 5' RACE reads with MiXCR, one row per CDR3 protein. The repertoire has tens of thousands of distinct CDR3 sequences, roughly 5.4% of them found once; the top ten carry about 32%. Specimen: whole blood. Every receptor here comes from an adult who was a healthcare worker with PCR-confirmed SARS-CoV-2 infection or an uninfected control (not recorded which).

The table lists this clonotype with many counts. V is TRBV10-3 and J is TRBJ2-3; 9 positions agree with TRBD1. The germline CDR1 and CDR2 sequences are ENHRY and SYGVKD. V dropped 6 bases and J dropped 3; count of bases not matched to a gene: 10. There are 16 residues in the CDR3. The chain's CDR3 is CAISPSTGGWTDTQYF. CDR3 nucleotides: TGTGCCATCAGCCCCTCGACAGGGGGGTGGACAGATACGCAGTATTTT.

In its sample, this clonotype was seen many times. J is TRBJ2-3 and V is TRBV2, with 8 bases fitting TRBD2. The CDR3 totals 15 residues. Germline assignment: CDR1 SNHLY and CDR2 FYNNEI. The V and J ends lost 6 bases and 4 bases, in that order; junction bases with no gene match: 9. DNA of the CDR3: TGTGCCAGCAGAGCTACTAGCGGAGGCCCAGATACGCAGTATTTT. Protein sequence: CASRATSGGPDTQYF.

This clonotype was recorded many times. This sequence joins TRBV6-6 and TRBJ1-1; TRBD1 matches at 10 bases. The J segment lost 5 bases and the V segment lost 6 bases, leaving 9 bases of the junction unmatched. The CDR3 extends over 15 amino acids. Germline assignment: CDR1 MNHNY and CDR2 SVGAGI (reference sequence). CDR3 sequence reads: CASSPLDRGRTEAFF. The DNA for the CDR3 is TGTGCCAGCAGCCCTCTCGACAGGGGGCGAACTGAAGCTTTCTTT.

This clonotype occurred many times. CDR3: CASSLDRAGSEQFF. Written as DNA, the CDR3 is TGCGCCAGCAGCTTGGACCGGGCAGGCAGTGAGCAGTTCTTC. The chain uses TRBV5-1 and TRBJ2-1; D not resolved. Germline values: CDR1 SGHRS, CDR2 YFSETQ. The CDR3 length is 14 residues. Trimming stripped 0 bases from V and 9 bases from J, with 13 bases between.

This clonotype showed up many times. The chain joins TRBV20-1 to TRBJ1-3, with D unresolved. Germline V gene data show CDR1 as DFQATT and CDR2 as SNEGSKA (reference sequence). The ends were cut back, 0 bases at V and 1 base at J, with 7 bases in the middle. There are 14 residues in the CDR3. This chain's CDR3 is CSAREQPSGNTIYF. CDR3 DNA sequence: TGCAGTGCTAGAGAACAGCCGTCTGGAAACACCATATATTTT.

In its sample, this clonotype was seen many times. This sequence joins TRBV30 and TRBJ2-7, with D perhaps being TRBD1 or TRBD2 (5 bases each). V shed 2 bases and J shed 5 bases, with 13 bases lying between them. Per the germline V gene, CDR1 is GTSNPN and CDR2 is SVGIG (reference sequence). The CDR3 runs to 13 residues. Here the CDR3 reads CAWSFGHGDEQYF. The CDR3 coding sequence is TGTGCCTGGAGTTTCGGACACGGGGACGAGCAGTACTTC.

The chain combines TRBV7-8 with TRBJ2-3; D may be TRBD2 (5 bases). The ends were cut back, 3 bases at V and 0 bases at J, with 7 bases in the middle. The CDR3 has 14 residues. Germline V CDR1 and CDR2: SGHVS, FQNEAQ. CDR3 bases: TGTGCCAGCAGCTTGTGGACTAGCACAGATACGCAGTATTTT. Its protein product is CASSLWTSTDTQYF.

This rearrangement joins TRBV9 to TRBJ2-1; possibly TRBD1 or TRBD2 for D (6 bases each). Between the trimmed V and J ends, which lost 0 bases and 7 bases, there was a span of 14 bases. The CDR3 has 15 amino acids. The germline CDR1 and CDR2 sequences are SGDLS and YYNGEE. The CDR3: CASSVAPGGGNEQFF. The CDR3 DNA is TGTGCCAGCAGCGTAGCCCCAGGAGGGGGGAATGAGCAGTTCTTC.

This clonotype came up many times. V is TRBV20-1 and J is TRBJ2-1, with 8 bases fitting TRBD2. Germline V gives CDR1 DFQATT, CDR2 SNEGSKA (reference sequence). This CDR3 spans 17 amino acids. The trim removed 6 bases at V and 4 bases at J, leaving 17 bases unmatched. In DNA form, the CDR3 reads TGCAGTGCCTCAGCTTTCCTTAGCGGGGAGGGGTACAATGAGCAGTTCTTC. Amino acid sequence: CSASAFLSGEGYNEQFF.

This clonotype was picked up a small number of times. This CDR3 is CASSGSGTSNEQFF. CDR3 nucleotides: TGTGCCAGCAGCGGGTCGGGGACCTCCAATGAGCAGTTCTTC. The genes are TRBV5-6 and TRBJ2-1; D possibly matches TRBD1 or TRBD2 (5 bases each). The CDR3 loop spans 14 amino acids. V was pared by 4 bases and J by 6 bases, with 14 bases between. Germline CDR1 is SGHDT and CDR2 is YYEEEE.

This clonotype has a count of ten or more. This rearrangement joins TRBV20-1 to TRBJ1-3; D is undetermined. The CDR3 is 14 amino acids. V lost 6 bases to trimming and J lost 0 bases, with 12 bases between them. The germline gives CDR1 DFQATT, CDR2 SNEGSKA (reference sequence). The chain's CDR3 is CSAPLYYSGNTIYF. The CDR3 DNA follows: TGCAGTGCCCCCCTTTATTACTCTGGAAACACCATATATTTT.

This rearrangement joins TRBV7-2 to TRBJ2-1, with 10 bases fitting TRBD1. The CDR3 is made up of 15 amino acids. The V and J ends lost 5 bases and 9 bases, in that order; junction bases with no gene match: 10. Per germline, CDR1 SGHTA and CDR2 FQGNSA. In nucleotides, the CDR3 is TGTGCCAGCAGCCTTGGACAGGGGGATAGTGGTGAGCAGTTCTTC. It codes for CASSLGQGDSGEQFF.

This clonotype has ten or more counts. CDR3 DNA sequence: TGTGCCAGCAGCGAACCGGGACAAGGGGTTTTGGAGACCCAGTACTTC. It specifies CASSEPGQGVLETQYF. J is TRBJ2-5 and V is TRBV11-2, with TRBD1 as a possible D gene (6 bases). The ends were cut back, 5 bases at V and 5 bases at J, with 21 bases in the middle. The CDR3 is 16 amino acids. CDR1 is SGHAT and CDR2 is FQNNGV in the germline V gene.

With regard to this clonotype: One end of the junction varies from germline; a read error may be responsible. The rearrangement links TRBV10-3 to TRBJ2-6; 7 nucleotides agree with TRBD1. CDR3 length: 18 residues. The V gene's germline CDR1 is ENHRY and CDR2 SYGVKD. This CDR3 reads CVIWGPGTEISGANVLTF. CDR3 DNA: TGTGTCATCTGGGGTCCCGGGACAGAGATCTCTGGGGCCAACGTCCTGACTTTC.